The clone carrying this T cell receptor (beta chain) was observed a few times. The antigen remains unidentified. The investigators reverse transcribed all of the isolated RNA, so they sequenced expressed TCRB transcripts. The average output of naive, central memory and regulatory T cell samples was about 3.57 million reads. Measured with immunoSEQ multiplex PCR; TCRdb has only the in-frame clones, and not every one. Found here are 250,000 to 350,000 clones, 14% of them singletons; the top ten hold approximately 0.015%. These data belong to a study of beta chain features in type 1 diabetes. The CDR3 has 17 residues. V lost 2 bases and J lost 0, with 15 bases in between. Looked up from germline, CDR1 is MGHRA and CDR2 is YSYEKL. General study results and limits: It was not settled here whether HLA type affects TCRB rearrangement. Researchers report that Type 1 diabetes patients had moderately but significantly shorter TCRB CDR3s across all four CD4+ subsets.

CD4+ naive, central memory, regulatory and stem cell-like memory cells were sorted via CD45RO/CCR7/CD25/CD127/CD95/CD27. This receptor was taken from a man between 25 and 39 years old with type 1 diabetes. The sample taken for sequencing was naive CD4+ T cells from blood. This chain connects TRBV4-1 to TRBJ2-3; D possibly corresponds to TRBD2 (5 bases). CDR3 in amino acids: CASSQTRGETSTDTQYF. CDR3 bases: TGCGCCAGCAGCCAAACCCGGGGAGAGACTAGCACAGATACGCAGTATTTT.